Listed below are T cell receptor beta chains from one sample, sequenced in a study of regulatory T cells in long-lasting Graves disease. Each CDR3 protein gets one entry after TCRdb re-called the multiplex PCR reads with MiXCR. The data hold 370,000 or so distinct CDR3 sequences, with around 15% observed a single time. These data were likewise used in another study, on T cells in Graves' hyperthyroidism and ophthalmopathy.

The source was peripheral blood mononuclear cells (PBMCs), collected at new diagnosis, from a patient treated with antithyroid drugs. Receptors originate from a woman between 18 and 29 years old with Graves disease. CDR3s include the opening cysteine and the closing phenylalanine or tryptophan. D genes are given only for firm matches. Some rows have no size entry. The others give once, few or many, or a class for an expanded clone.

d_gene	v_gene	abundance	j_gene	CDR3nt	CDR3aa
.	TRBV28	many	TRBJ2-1	TGTGCCAGCAGTTTCCGGAACCGAAACAATGAGCAGTTCTTC	CASSFRNRNNEQFF
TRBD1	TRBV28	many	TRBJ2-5	TGTGCCAGCAGGGACAGGGGGGCCAAAGAGACCCAGTACTTC	CASRDRGAKETQYF
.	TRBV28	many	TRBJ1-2	TGTGCCAGCAGTGCGGGACGGTCCTATGGCTACACCTTC	CASSAGRSYGYTF
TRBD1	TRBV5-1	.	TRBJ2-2	TGCGCCAGCAGCCTCCACGGGACAGGGGCGGACACCGGGGAGCTGTTTTTT	CASSLHGTGADTGELFF
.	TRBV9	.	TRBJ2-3	TGTGCCAGCAGCGTAGTGGCAGGCACAGATACGCAGTATTTT	CASSVVAGTDTQYF
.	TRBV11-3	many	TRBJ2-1	TGTGCCAGCAGCTTAAGGAGCGACAATGAGCAGTTCTTC	CASSLRSDNEQFF
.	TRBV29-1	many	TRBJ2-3	TGCAGCAGCGTTCTCGGGGACCGAAATACAGATACGCAGTATTTT	CSSVLGDRNTDTQYF
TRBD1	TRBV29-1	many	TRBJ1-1	TGCAGCGTTATCGGGACAGCTGTCATGAACACTGAAGCTTTCTTT	CSVIGTAVMNTEAFF
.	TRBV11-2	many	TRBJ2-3	TGTGCCAGCAGCGCCGGGACCACAGATACGCAGTATTTT	CASSAGTTDTQYF
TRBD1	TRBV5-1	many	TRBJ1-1	TGCGCCAGCAGCTATGGCGGGACAGGGTCTGAAGCTTTCTTT	CASSYGGTGSEAFF
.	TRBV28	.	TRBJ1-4	TGTGCCAGCAGTTTATATGGTTCAACTAATGAAAAACTGTTTTTT	CASSLYGSTNEKLFF
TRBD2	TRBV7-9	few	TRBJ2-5	TGTGCCAGCAGCTTAGGAGGTTGGGGGGGAAAAGAGACCCAGTACTTC	CASSLGGWGGKETQYF
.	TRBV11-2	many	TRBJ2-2	TGTGCCAGCACCGACTTCACCGGGGAGCTGTTTTTT	CASTDFTGELFF
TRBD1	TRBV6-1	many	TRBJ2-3	TGCGCCAGCAGTGAGAGACAGGGGGCCAGAGATACGCAGTATTTT	CASSERQGARDTQYF
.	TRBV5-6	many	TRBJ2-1	TGTGCCAGCAGCTTGCGAGTAGCGGTATACAATGAGCAGTTCTTC	CASSLRVAVYNEQFF
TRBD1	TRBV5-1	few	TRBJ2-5	TGCGCCAGCCAGGAAGCCGGGACAGCCCAAGAGACCCAGTACTTC	CASQEAGTAQETQYF
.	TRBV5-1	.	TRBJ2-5	TGTGCCAGCAGCAGGGGGGGCGCGAGGGAGACCCAGTACTTC	CASSRGGARETQYF
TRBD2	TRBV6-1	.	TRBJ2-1	TGTGCCAGCCGTCGCCTAACGGGGGGGCCGGACAATGAGCAGTTCTTC	CASRRLTGGPDNEQFF
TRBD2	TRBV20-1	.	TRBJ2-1	TGCAGTGCTAGAGGGGGACTAGCGAGCAGGGAGCAGTTCTTC	CSARGGLASREQFF
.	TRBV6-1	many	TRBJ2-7	TGTGCCAGCAGGACAGGAACAGACTACGAGCAGTACTTC	CASRTGTDYEQYF
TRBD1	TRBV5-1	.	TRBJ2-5	TGCGCCAGCAGCTTACAGGGGTGGGAGACCCAGTACTTC	CASSLQGWETQYF
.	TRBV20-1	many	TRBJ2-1	TGCAGTGCTAGCTCAGGGCTAGCGTATAACAATGAGCAGTTCTTC	CSASSGLAYNNEQFF